A selection of T cell receptor beta chains follows, all from one sample in a study of T-cell reconstitution after alpha-beta-depleted transplantation in children. Each CDR3 protein gets one entry after TCRdb re-called the PCR reads with MiXCR. The sample lists about a million distinct CDR3 sequences, about 30% seen once, with roughly 31% in the top ten. The sample consisted of PBMCs, mostly from graft donor cells, taken 360 days after TCRalphabeta/CD19-depleted stem cell transplant. The receptors come from a boy under two years old who had a stem cell transplant for SCID, so the T cells may come from the graft donor. The conserved cysteine and the conserved F or W are not part of the CDR3 here.

V: TRBV4-2; J: TRBJ2-5; CDR3: ASSQGPYNQETQY
V: TRBV2; J: TRBJ2-2; CDR3: ASTLQGINTGELF
V: TRBV20-1; J: TRBJ2-1; CDR3: SARNIKVHNEQF
V: TRBV5-1; J: TRBJ2-1; CDR3: ASSFDSYNEQF
V: TRBV24-1; J: TRBJ2-2; CDR3: ATSDMGQAGELF
V: TRBV4-1; J: TRBJ2-3; CDR3: ASSQVTVGLATDTQY
V: TRBV15; J: TRBJ2-5; CDR3: ATSRSGTVQETQY
V: TRBV9; J: TRBJ1-1; CDR3: ASSVGGGITEAF
V: TRBV20-1; J: TRBJ2-3; CDR3: SAGLGGVTDTQY
V: TRBV7-9; J: TRBJ2-3; CDR3: ASSFRSGGSTDTQY
V: TRBV19; J: TRBJ2-2; CDR3: ASRGGSGGELF
V: TRBV5-1; J: TRBJ2-7; CDR3: ASSLRVATEQY
V: TRBV12-3/TRBV12-4; J: TRBJ1-4; CDR3: ASTRTSSNEKLF
V: TRBV12-3/TRBV12-4; J: TRBJ1-2; CDR3: ASSWTVNYGYT
V: TRBV6-2/TRBV6-3; J: TRBJ2-1; CDR3: ASSYSTVPKRENEQF
V: TRBV15; J: TRBJ1-5; CDR3: ATSQGHQNLGQPQH
V: TRBV7-9; J: TRBJ2-1; CDR3: ASSLGDRVVNEQF
V: TRBV4-2; J: TRBJ2-7; CDR3: ASSPEGTASYEQY
V: TRBV7-6; J: TRBJ2-7; CDR3: ASSSRLAGGKETSYEQY
V: TRBV20-1; J: TRBJ2-5; CDR3: SLDGTLAMHRPQETQY
V: TRBV5-1; J: TRBJ2-3; CDR3: ASSPGLAGRPSTDTQY
V: TRBV4-2; J: TRBJ2-2; CDR3: ASSQFTGGDTGELF
V: TRBV5-1; J: TRBJ1-4; CDR3: ASSLQGGSEKLF
V: TRBV6-5; J: TRBJ2-7; CDR3: ASSYRQGGTEQY
V: TRBV7-6; J: TRBJ2-5; CDR3: ASSLVYRREETQY
V: TRBV5-6; J: TRBJ2-7; CDR3: ASSQPGTGTYEQY
V: TRBV20-1; J: TRBJ2-1; CDR3: SARRPGDEQF
V: TRBV6-5; J: TRBJ1-6; CDR3: ASSFGGSPLH
V: TRBV5-1; J: TRBJ2-6; CDR3: ASSKLGAKGANVLT
V: TRBV19; J: TRBJ2-3; CDR3: ASSIQGPDTQY
V: TRBV27; J: TRBJ2-5; CDR3: ASSSRYQETQY
V: TRBV20-1; J: TRBJ2-1; CDR3: SARDLSGHEQF
V: TRBV11-1; J: TRBJ1-2; CDR3: ASSSQVRGLNYGYT
V: TRBV12-3/TRBV12-4; J: TRBJ2-5; CDR3: ASTPQGKGRETQY
V: TRBV6-1; J: TRBJ2-7; CDR3: ASTRTGTGLYEQY
V: TRBV6-1; J: TRBJ2-1; CDR3: ASSDSPRQF
V: TRBV12-3/TRBV12-4; J: TRBJ1-5; CDR3: ASSTGTGAWWGPQH
V: TRBV12-3/TRBV12-4; J: TRBJ2-1; CDR3: ASSWTLAGGLNEQF